The 20 T cell receptor beta chains below were found in one sample sequenced in a study of blood T cell repertoires in COVID-19. Profiling relied on immunoSEQ multiplex PCR, and the TCRdb table lists in-frame clones only, not all of them. This sample has approximately 350,000 clones, with 89% found just once. The sequencing input was peripheral blood. The source of these receptors is a woman under 40 with COVID-19, enrolled during active disease.

This CDR3 is CSASKGTSQETQYF. The CDR3 DNA reads as TGCAGTGCTAGTAAAGGGACTAGTCAAGAGACCCAGTACTTC. The chain employs TRBV20-1 and TRBJ2-5, with 8 bases identical to TRBD2. The CDR3 contains 14 residues. The germline CDR1 and CDR2 sequences are DFQATT and SNEGSKA (reference sequence). With 3 bases clipped from V and 2 bases from J, the junction kept 5 bases outside the gene matches.

As for this clone: Germline is not matched at one junction end, which may reflect a read error. The chain couples TRBV7-7 to TRBJ2-5, with a weak D call TRBD2 (6 bases). Germline loops: CDR1 SSHAT, CDR2 FNYEAQ (reference sequence). The CDR3 is 14 amino acids. The CDR3, as DNA: TGTGCTAGCAGCTCCCGGGAGCTCCAAGAGACCCAGTACTTC. Its protein product is CASSSRELQETQYF.

V usage is TRBV24-1 and J usage is TRBJ2-1, with 10 nucleotides matching TRBD1. This CDR3 contains 16 residues. The V gene end was trimmed by 4 bases and the J gene end by 6 bases; junction bases not matched to a gene: 8. CDR1 and CDR2 (germline): KGHDR, SFDVKD. CDR3 sequence (DNA): TGTGCCACCAGTGAGTTGGGACAGGGGATGAGCAATGAGCAGTTCTTC. Its translation is CATSELGQGMSNEQFF.

This chain joins TRBV13 and TRBJ2-5, with 8 nucleotides matching TRBD1. V trimming: 5 bases; J trimming: 4 bases; junction bases outside the gene matches: 15. Germline assignment: CDR1 PRHDT and CDR2 FYEKMQ (reference sequence). This CDR3 is built from 17 residues. The CDR3 protein is CASSIGQGAVRRETQYF. CDR3 nucleotides: TGTGCCAGCAGCATCGGACAGGGTGCGGTTCGGAGAGAGACCCAGTACTTC.

The V gene is TRBV18, the J gene TRBJ2-1, with D perhaps TRBD1 (5 bases). V dropped 6 bases and J dropped 8 bases, with 8 bases sitting between them. CDR3 length: 11 residues. Germline lookup yields CDR1 KGHSH and CDR2 LQKENI. This chain's CDR3 is CASSLGDEQFF. CDR3 coding DNA: TGTGCCAGCTCCCTAGGGGATGAGCAGTTCTTC.

The chain employs TRBV11-2 and TRBJ2-3; D perhaps matches TRBD1 (5 bases). Per germline, CDR1 SGHAT and CDR2 FQNNGV. The CDR3 covers 16 residues. Trimming left V 5 bases short and J 0 bases short, with 15 bases between. The DNA for the CDR3 is TGTGCCAGCAGCACGTGGGGCAGACTTAGCACAGATACGCAGTATTTT. It codes for CASSTWGRLSTDTQYF.

This clone has only one observation. Other nucleotide sequences from this sample produce the same CDR3. This chain links TRBV5-4 with TRBJ2-7; D is undetermined. The CDR3 contains 12 residues. Germline lookup yields CDR1 SGHNT and CDR2 YYREEE (reference sequence). Trimming pared 5 bases from V and 0 bases from J, leaving 6 bases between. The CDR3 is CASSSSSYEQYF. The CDR3 DNA reads TGTGCCAGCAGTTCGAGCTCCTACGAGCAGTACTTC.

The V gene is TRBV11-2, the J gene TRBJ2-1; D might be TRBD1 (5 bases). The germline gives CDR1 SGHAT, CDR2 FQNNGV. The CDR3 is made up of 15 amino acids. V dropped 3 bases and J dropped 5 bases, with 14 bases sitting between them. CDR3 sequence: CASSFEGAADNEQFF. CDR3 coding DNA: TGTGCCAGCAGCTTCGAAGGGGCGGCGGACAATGAGCAGTTCTTC.

This clone has only one observation. The chain has TRBV27 and TRBJ2-2; TRBD1 might be the D (6 bases). This CDR3 is built from 14 residues. Germline V gene data show CDR1 as MNHEY and CDR2 as SMNVEV (reference sequence). The V and J ends lost 6 bases and 7 bases respectively, with 15 bases between them. The CDR3 DNA follows: TGTGCCAGCAGACCCTTGGGGGCCGGCGGGGAGCTGTTTTTT. Protein sequence: CASRPLGAGGELFF.

The V call is TRBV18, the J call TRBJ1-6; D perhaps matches TRBD1 (5 bases). With 3 bases removed from V and 6 bases from J, the gap between germline ends came to 15 bases. The CDR3 is made up of 16 amino acids. The germline CDR1 and CDR2 sequences are KGHSH and LQKENI. CDR3 amino acids: CASSPMLGTTNSPLHF. The CDR3 bases are TGTGCCAGCTCACCGATGTTAGGGACTACTAATTCACCCCTCCACTTT.

The chain combines TRBV5-4 with TRBJ2-3; 11 positions agree with TRBD2. The CDR3 is 20 amino acids. In germline, CDR1 is SGHNT, CDR2 YYREEE (reference sequence). Trimming at V came to 3 bases and at J to 2 bases, leaving 17 bases not matched to a gene. The CDR3 DNA sequence: TGTGCCAGCAGCTCAGGCCCCTTAGCGGGAGGGTTACTAGACACAGATACGCAGTATTTT. Encoded protein: CASSSGPLAGGLLDTDTQYF. Based on the CDR3 plus reference TRBV5-4 and TRBJ2-3, the full variable domain is ETGVTQSPTHLIKTRGQQVTLRCSSQSGHNTVSWYQQALGQGPQFIFQYYREEENGRGNFPPRFSGLQFPNYSSELNVNALELDDSALYLCASSSGPLAGGLLDTDTQYFGPGTRLTVL.

V usage is TRBV7-2 and J usage is TRBJ2-3; TRBD2 might be the D (6 bases). Germline assignment: CDR1 SGHTA and CDR2 FQGNSA. The CDR3 length is 18 residues. Trimming pared 0 bases from V and 0 bases from J, leaving 16 bases between. The CDR3 here is CASSLAQAGPFSTDTQYF. For the CDR3, the DNA is TGTGCCAGCAGCTTAGCCCAGGCGGGGCCCTTTAGCACAGATACGCAGTATTTT. Filled out from reference TRBV7-2 and TRBJ2-3, the complete variable domain reads GAGVSQSPSNKVTEKGKDVELRCDPISGHTALYWYRQSLGQGLEFLIYFQGNSAPDKSGLPSDRFSAERTGGSVSTLTIQRTQQEDSAVYLCASSLAQAGPFSTDTQYFGPGTRLTVL.

This clone appeared a single time. CDR3 DNA: TGTGCCAGCAGCTTAGGGGGAGGGGTTTTGGAGACCCAGTACTTC. It codes for CASSLGGGVLETQYF. The V gene is TRBV7-2, the J gene TRBJ2-5, with 7 bases that match TRBD2. V was clipped by 1 base and J by 5 bases; unmatched bases: 7. Germline values: CDR1 SGHTA, CDR2 FQGNSA. The CDR3 has 15 residues.

The rearrangement links TRBV2 to TRBJ2-2, with D uncertain. V lost 1 base, J lost 4 bases, and 13 bases lay in between. The germline CDR1 and CDR2 sequences are SNHLY and FYNNEI. This CDR3 region has 16 residues. The CDR3 here is CASSEGRRHSTGELFF. CDR3 nucleotide sequence: TGTGCCAGCAGTGAAGGACGGCGACACTCCACCGGGGAGCTGTTTTTT.

The chain couples TRBV7-2 to TRBJ2-5; TRBD2 matches at 12 bases. V dropped 4 bases and J dropped 5; count of bases not matched to a gene: 11. The germline V gene encodes CDR1 SGHTA and CDR2 FQGNSA. The CDR3 has 17 amino acids. The CDR3 coding sequence is TGTGCCAGCAGCTGGATTCGACTAGCGGGAGTAGGTGAGACCCAGTACTTC. Translated: CASSWIRLAGVGETQYF.

V is TRBV28 and J is TRBJ2-1; no firm D call. This CDR3 region has 12 residues. From germline, CDR1 is MDHEN and CDR2 SYDVKM. V was trimmed by 3 bases and J by 7 bases, leaving 7 bases between them. The CDR3 sequence is CASSFLMNEQFF. CDR3 coding DNA: TGTGCCAGCAGTTTCCTAATGAATGAGCAGTTCTTC.

The rearrangement links TRBV18 to TRBJ2-6, with D maybe TRBD1 (5 bases). Germline V lookup: CDR1 KGHSH, CDR2 LQKENI. The V end lost 4 bases, the J end lost 1 base, and 8 bases lay between the germline ends. CDR3 length: 15 amino acids. The CDR3 loop is CASSLRQSGANVLTF. CDR3 DNA sequence: TGTGCCAGCTCACTCCGACAGTCTGGGGCCAACGTCCTGACTTTC.

The genes are TRBV9 and TRBJ1-1, with 12 bases matching TRBD1. Trimming cost V 4 bases and J 2 bases; bases outside gene matches: 12. The CDR3 has 18 amino acids. The V gene's germline CDR1 is SGDLS and CDR2 YYNGEE. The CDR3 sequence: CASSTIPRDRGLNTEAFF. Written as DNA, the CDR3 is TGTGCCAGCAGCACCATTCCCCGGGACAGGGGGCTCAACACTGAAGCTTTCTTT.

This clone was detected a few times. J is TRBJ2-5 and V is TRBV27; 9 nucleotides match TRBD2. The CDR3 loop spans 16 amino acids. The V gene's germline CDR1 is MNHEY and CDR2 SMNVEV (reference sequence). The V gene end was trimmed by 4 bases and the J gene end by 2 bases; junction bases not matched to a gene: 8. CDR3 DNA: TGTGCCAGCAGTTATTGGGCTAGCGGGGATCAAGAGACCCAGTACTTC. It encodes CASSYWASGDQETQYF.

This clone has just a few counts. This chain joins TRBV5-1 and TRBJ2-3; 7 bases line up with TRBD2. V lost 4 bases, J lost 5 bases, and 16 bases stayed unmatched. The CDR3 length is 17 residues. Looked up from germline, CDR1 is SGHRS and CDR2 is YFSETQ. CDR3 amino acids: CASSIGLSNGGEDTQYF. The CDR3 bases are TGCGCCAGCAGCATCGGACTGTCCAATGGGGGGGAAGATACGCAGTATTTT.